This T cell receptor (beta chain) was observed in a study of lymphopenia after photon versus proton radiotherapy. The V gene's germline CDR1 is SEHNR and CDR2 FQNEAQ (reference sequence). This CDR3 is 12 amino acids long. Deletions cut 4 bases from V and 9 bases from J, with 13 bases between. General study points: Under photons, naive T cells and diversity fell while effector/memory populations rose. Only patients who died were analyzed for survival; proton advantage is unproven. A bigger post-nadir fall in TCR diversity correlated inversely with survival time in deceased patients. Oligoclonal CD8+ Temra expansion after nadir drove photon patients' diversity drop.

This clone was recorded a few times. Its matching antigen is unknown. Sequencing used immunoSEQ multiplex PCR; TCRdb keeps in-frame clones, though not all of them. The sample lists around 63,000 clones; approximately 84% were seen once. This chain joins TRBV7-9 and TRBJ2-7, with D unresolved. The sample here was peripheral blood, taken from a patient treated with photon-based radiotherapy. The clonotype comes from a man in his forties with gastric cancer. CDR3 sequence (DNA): TGTGCCAGCAGCTCAACCGAACAGTGGCAGTACTTC. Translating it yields CASSSTEQWQYF.